The present entry profiles one TCR beta chain with its context. Its antigen is unidentified. The record originates from a study of T cell responses to AZD1222 COVID-19 vaccine. Overall study context: Second-dose timings of about 4 or about 12 weeks were pooled.

The length of the CDR3 is 15 residues. Trimming left V 5 bases short and J 0 bases short, with 12 bases between. Germline CDR1 and CDR2: LNHDA and SQIVND (reference sequence). Profiled with immunoSEQ multiplex PCR; TCRdb holds only in-frame clones, not every one. The sample yields about 170,000 clones, more than 90% seen once. Overall study findings and caveats: None of the repertoires were sampled until the peak T cell response had passed. Among the donors, most were white British and more were female, and clonal diversity was possibly underestimated.

This material consisted of peripheral blood, taken on day 0 of AZD1222 vaccination. The receptor was derived from an adult in good health. The chain uses TRBV19 and TRBJ2-3, with D perhaps given as TRBD1 or TRBD2 (5 bases each). CDR3 bases: TGTGCCAGTAGTCATCGGGGCCTTAGCACAGATACGCAGTATTTT. This codes for CASSHRGLSTDTQYF. Full variable domain (outside the CDR3, taken from reference TRBV19 and TRBJ2-3): DGGITQSPKYLFRKEGQNVTLSCEQNLNHDAMYWYRQDPGQGLRLIYYSQIVNDFQKGDIAEGYSVSREKKESFPLTVTSAQKNPTAFYLCASSHRGLSTDTQYFGPGTRLTVL.